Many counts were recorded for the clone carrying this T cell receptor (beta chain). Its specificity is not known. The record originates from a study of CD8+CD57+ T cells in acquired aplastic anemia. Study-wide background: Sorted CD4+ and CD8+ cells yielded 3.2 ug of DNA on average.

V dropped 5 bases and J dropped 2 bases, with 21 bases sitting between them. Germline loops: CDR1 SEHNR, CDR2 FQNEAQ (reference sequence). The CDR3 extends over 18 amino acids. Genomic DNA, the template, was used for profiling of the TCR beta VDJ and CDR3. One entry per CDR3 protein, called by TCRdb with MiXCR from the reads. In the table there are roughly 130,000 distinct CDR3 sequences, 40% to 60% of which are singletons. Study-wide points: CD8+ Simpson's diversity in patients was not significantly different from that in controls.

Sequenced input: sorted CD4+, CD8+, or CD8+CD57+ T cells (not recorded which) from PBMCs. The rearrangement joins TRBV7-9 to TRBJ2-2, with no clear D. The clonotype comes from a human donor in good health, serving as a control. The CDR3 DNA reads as TGTGCCAGCAGCCAGCCTTGGCAGGAGCATCTTAACACCGGGGAGCTGTTTTTT. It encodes CASSQPWQEHLNTGELFF.